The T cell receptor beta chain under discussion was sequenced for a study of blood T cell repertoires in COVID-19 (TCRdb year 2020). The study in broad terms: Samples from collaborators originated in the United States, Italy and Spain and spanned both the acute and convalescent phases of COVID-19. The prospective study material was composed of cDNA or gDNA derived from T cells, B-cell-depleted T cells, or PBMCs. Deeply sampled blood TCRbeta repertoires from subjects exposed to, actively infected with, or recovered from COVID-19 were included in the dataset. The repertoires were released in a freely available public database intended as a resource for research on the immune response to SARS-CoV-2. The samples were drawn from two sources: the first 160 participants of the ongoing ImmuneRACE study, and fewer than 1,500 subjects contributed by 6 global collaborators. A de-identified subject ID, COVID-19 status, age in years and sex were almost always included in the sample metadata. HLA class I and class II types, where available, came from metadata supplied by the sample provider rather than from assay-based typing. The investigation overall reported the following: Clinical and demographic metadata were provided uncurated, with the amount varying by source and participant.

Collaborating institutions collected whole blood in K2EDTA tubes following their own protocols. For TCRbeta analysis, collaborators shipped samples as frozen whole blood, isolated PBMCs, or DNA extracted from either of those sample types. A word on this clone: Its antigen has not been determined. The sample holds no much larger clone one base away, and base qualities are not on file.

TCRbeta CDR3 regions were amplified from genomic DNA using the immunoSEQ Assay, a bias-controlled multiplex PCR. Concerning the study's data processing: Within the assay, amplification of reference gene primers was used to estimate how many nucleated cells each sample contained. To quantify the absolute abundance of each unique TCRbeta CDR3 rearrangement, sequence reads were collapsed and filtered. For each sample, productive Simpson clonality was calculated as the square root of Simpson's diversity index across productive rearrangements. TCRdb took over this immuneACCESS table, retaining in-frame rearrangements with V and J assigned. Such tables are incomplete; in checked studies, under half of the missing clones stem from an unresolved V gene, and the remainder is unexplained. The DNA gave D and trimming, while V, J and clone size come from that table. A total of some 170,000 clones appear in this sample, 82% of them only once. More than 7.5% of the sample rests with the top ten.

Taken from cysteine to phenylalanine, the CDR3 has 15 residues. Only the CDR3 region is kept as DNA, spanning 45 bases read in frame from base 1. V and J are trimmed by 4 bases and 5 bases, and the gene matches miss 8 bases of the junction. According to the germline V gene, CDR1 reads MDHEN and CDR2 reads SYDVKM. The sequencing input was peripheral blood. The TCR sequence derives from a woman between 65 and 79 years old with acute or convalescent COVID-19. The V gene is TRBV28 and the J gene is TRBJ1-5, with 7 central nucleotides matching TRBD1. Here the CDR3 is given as CASSWRGHGDQPQHF. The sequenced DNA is TGTGCCAGCAGTTGGAGGGGGCACGGCGATCAGCCCCAGCATTTT.